This T cell receptor beta chain was observed in a study of cytomegalovirus exposure and HLA in healthy donors. The primer mix had 60 Vbeta and 13 Jbeta primers. Some clones are missing from TCRdb's copy, which holds only in-frame ones; the method was immunoSEQ multiplex PCR. Here the sample spans some 150,000 clones, around 73% being singletons. CDR3 length equals 13 residues. V was trimmed by 0 bases and J by 7 bases, leaving 7 bases between them. Per the germline V gene, CDR1 is SGDLS and CDR2 is YYNGEE. Sequencing used PBMCs. The chain joins TRBV9 to TRBJ2-2; D unresolved. This TCR came from a female donor in good health and CMV-seronegative. The CDR3: CASSVVLSGELFF. Here the CDR3 DNA reads TGTGCCAGCAGCGTAGTTCTGAGCGGGGAGCTGTTTTTT.